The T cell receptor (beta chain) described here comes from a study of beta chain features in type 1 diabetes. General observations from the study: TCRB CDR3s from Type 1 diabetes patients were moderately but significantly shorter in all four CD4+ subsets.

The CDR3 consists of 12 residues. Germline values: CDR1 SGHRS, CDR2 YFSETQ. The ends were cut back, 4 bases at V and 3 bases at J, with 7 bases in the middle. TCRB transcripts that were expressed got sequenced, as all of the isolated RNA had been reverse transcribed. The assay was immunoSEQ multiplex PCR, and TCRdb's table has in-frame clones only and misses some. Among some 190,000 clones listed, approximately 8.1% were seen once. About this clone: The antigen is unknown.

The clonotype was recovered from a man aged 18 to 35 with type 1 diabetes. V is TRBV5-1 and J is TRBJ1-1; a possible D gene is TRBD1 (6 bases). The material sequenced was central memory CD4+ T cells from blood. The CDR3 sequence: CASSQGYTEAFF. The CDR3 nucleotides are TGCGCCAGCAGCCAGGGGTACACTGAAGCTTTCTTT.